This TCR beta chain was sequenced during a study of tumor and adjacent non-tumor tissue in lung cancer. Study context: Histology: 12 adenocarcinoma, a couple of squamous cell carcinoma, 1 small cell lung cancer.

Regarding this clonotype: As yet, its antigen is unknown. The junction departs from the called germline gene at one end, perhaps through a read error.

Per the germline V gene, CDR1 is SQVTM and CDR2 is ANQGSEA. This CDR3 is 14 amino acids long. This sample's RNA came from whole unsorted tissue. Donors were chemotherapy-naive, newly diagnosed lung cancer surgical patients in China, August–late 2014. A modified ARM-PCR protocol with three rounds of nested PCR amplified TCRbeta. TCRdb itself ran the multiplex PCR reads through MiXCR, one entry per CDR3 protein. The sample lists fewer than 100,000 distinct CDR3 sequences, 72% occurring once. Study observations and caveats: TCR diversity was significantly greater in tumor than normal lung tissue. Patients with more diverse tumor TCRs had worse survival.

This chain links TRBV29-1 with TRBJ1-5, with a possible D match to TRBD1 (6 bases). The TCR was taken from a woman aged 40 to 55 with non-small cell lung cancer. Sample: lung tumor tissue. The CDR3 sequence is CSVGSERDNQPQHF. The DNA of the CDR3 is TGCAGCGTTGGTTCTGAGCGGGACAATCAGCCGCAGCATTTT.